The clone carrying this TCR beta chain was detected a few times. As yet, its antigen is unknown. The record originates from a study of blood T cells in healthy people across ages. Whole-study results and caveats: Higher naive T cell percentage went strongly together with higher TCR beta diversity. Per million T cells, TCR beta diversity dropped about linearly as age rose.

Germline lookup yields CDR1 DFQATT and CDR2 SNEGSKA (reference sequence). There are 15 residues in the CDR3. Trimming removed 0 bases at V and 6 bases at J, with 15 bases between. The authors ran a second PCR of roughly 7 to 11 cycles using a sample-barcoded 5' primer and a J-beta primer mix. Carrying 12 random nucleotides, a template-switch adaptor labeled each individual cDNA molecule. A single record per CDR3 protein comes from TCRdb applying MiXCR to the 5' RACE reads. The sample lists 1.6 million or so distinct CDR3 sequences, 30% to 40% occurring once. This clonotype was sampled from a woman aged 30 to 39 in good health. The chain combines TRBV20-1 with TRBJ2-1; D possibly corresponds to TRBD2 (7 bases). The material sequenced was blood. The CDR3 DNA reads TGCAGTGCTAGAGACCGGGTGGGGGGGCTCAATGAGCAGTTCTTC. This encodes CSARDRVGGLNEQFF.